This TCR beta chain appears in the sequencing data of a study of shared clonotypes between healthy human individuals (TCRdb year 2020). In the study overall: The cohort comprised two women and a few men aged 18 to 49 years. Per donor, three plates each were used for CD4 naive and CD4 memory, two for CD8 naive, and one for CD8 memory. Blood TCR repertoires of a handful of healthy adults were deeply sequenced to estimate repertoire size and the extent of clonotype sharing between individuals. Libraries were prepared and TCR repertoires were sequenced by different laboratories using diverse techniques, in order to increase sequencing depth and limit assay-specific biases. Leukapheresis yielded between about 0.85 and 10 billion PBMCs per donor. On the study overall, not on this receptor specifically: Naive subsets generally had larger estimated clonotype richness than memory subsets. Incomplete sequencing was indicated by rarefaction of sorted-subset datasets, despite the large sequencing depth. Higher generation probabilities were observed for clonotypes shared by all four sorted-subset donors than for non-shared clonotypes. The genetic and exposure-history diversity represented was limited by the small number of donors. Sharing across a few donors was observed for roughly 5.4% of naive CD4, less than 4% of naive CD8, about 2.5% of memory CD4, and about 0.39% of memory CD8 clonotypes. Sampling was limited to blood, and TCR repertoires in tissue likely differ from TCR repertoires in blood. Pairwise subsampling led to the expectation that sequencing depth would affect the degree of clonotype sharing among donors.

CD8 naive samples were CD45RO-negative cells positively selected for CCR7, giving a CD45RA+CCR7+ population that excluded TemRA cells. The donors were healthy, HIV-negative adults with no recently reported acute infections or vaccinations. Every donor was a Caucasian adult residing in Nashville, Tennessee, USA. Blood was obtained by leukapheresis, after which PBMCs were separated by Ficoll-Histopaque density gradient centrifugation and cryopreserved in liquid nitrogen vapor phase. Analytical flow cytometry was used to check the purity and quantity of each magnetically sorted T cell population. From each sorted fraction, genomic DNA was isolated and quantified by UV absorbance on a Nanodrop 2000c. V is clipped by 0 bases and J by 6 bases, and the sequence between their germline boundaries is 4 bases long. The CDR3 goes from the cysteine to the phenylalanine over 12 residues. Of the read, only the CDR3 DNA is kept; its 36 bases are in frame from base 1. Via the germline V gene, CDR1 is MGHDK and CDR2 SYGVNS.

Using the deep immunoSEQ assay, TCR CDR3 regions were amplified from genomic DNA by multiplex PCR. Extracted genomic DNA from each cell subset was spread evenly across all wells of several immunoSEQ 96-well plates, with each plate serving as a replicate. For sorted subsets, 200 to 250 ng of genomic DNA, equivalent to roughly 33,000 T cell genomes, went into each replicate PCR. The purified libraries were quantified using a Qubit 3.0 fluorometer, sized with a Bioanalyzer 2100, and then quantified again using the KAPA Library Quantification kit. Each immunoSEQ 96-well plate was sequenced on its own single-read 150-cycle Illumina NextSeq 550 flow cell. In the source study's methods: Because only junctional sequences without quality scores were contained in the immunoSEQ output, filtering matching that applied to full-length reads could not be performed. To assign V/J genes and CDR3, sequences were annotated using PyIR, a Python wrapper for IgBLAST v1.9, with IMGT germline references. Reads were removed for weak V/J assignments (E-value above 1e-6), missing CDR3, stop codons, out-of-frame junctions, or ambiguous translated residues. A V3J clonotype was defined by an identical inferred V gene, J gene, and CDR3 amino acid sequence. To compute the percentage overlap between repertoires, the number of shared unique clonotypes was divided by the size of the smaller repertoire. RTK rarefaction, the Chao1 estimator, and Recon v2.1 estimates of unobserved clonotypes were used to assess repertoire richness. Generation probabilities were computed with OLGA for all TCRbeta clonotypes obtained by the gDNA method from several donors. In its TCRdb copy, this immuneACCESS table keeps in-frame sequences only and misses some clones. Where compared with another copy, unresolved V genes explain less than half of these, and the others have no known cause. D and trimming were read from the DNA, whereas the V and J calls and clone size are those reported in that table. Recorded for this sample are about 1,900,000 clones; approximately 94% of them occurred a single time. Of the sample, more than 0.9% falls within the top ten clones.

About this clone: Its antigen remains unidentified. Base quality data are lacking; no much larger clone is found one base away. Other nucleotide sequences from this sample produce the same CDR3.

The receptor was isolated from a man between 18 and 35 years old in good health. The chain is assembled from TRBV25-1 and TRBJ2-3, with the D gene not clear enough to name. Sequenced material: naive CD8+ T cells sorted from blood. The cell subset or site label on this specimen signifies: CD45RA+CCR7+. The CDR3 protein sequence reads: CASSEYPDTQYF. The DNA sequence reads TGTGCCAGCAGTGAATATCCCGATACGCAGTATTTT.